The entry that follows covers one T cell receptor beta chain sequence. This clone was seen a handful of times. This receptor's antigen is unknown. Per-base quality was not reported, and no clone a single base away is much larger than it. The library came from the immunoSEQ multiplex PCR assay. The multiplex PCR relied on a mix of 60 forward primers for TCR Vbeta segments and 13 reverse primers for TCR Jbeta segments. A multiplex PCR assay on genomic DNA amplified the CDR3 region of rearranged TCR beta genes. Amplified TCR beta libraries were sequenced as 87-base-pair reads on the Illumina HiSeq System. The original methods were these. Across the 500 to 750 repertoires, a later analysis counted 60 million to 90 million unique TCR beta chains, approximately 12 million of which were shared by at least two donors. Raw reads were error-corrected and collapsed into unique sequences with a nearest-neighbor algorithm that merged closely related sequences to remove PCR and sequencing errors. To assign V, D and J gene segments, CDR3 sequences were aligned to IMGT reference sequences. For a sequence to be retained, a match of at least six nucleotides to both a V gene segment and a J gene segment was required. A rearrangement counted as productive if the CDR3 had no stop codons and remained in frame with V and J, and every other rearrangement counted as non-productive. CDR3 was defined by IMGT convention, running from the second conserved V-encoded cysteine to the conserved J-encoded phenylalanine. Sequences without an unambiguous match to a single V gene segment were excluded from the earlier analysis of 450 to 750 of the donors. In an earlier analysis of some 590 of the donors, a V segment was called functional when productive rearrangements were above 56.7%, and segregating when the standard deviation between donors exceeded 5%. To diagnose cytomegalovirus status from the catalog of TCR beta chain sequences, a statistical classification framework was built. In a later analysis, V and J genes were assigned by comparing TCR nucleotide sequences against IMGT/GENE-DB human TR gene sequences. A later analysis assigned CDR3 sequences and most-parsimonious VDJ recombination scenarios with the TCRdist pipeline. In a later analysis, each TCR beta chain was defined by its CDR3 amino acid sequence together with its V-gene family, and reads without a unique V-gene family were excluded. A later analysis removed several hundred highly shared, low-generation-probability nucleotide sequences to deal with suspected cross-contamination and a sequencing artifact. In a later analysis, a clonal expansion index for each public chain was calculated from normalized within-repertoire ranks of inferred template counts. Generation probabilities in a later analysis came from a VDJ recombination model fitted to out-of-frame rearrangements, and those results were checked against IGoR. In a later analysis, TCR-TCR, TCR-HLA and TCR-CMV co-occurrence was scored with hypergeometric tests, and a repertoire-size bias correction was applied to TCR pairs. A later analysis estimated false discovery rates by permuting HLA or CMV assignments 20 times. In a later analysis, co-occurring TCRs were grouped using DBSCAN, and TCRdist sequence similarity was added for clustering within HLA-allele-positive subsets. For co-occurrence clustering, repertoires with fewer than 30,000 or more than 120,000 public chains were excluded, along with five or six repertoires with anomalous nucleotide sharing. As stored in TCRdb, this immuneACCESS dataset retains in-frame rearrangements with V and J assigned. A fraction of the clones does not appear; measured against another copy, unresolved V genes explain less than half of the discrepancy, and the remainder lacks a known reason. The DNA gave D and trimming, while V, J and clone size come from that table. In this sample the table shows 130,000 to 150,000 clones, around 77% of which occur a single time. 4% to 6% of the sample belongs to the ten largest clones.

The data derive from a study of cytomegalovirus exposure and HLA in healthy donors (dated by TCRdb to 2015 to 2018). For the wider study: An earlier analysis of approximately 640 of the donors reported about 250 Gb of sequence data and 120 million or so unique TCR beta sequences from 190 million or so T cells. In the later analysis, no new phenotypic data were used to find candidate immune exposures; instead, reliance was placed on TCR beta sequences and their occurrence across donors. The number of donors typed differed by locus, with 629-630 for A, B, C, DRB1 and DQB1, around 560 for DQA1, 600 to 610 for DPA1, and approximately 470 for DPB1. To decide whether each TCR beta V gene segment behaved as functional or pseudogenic, an earlier analysis of approximately 620 of the donors relied on high-throughput TCR beta sequencing. Donor age, sex, ethnicity and CMV serostatus were collected together with the repertoire data. A later analysis re-analyzed previously published TCR beta repertoires from 650 to 800 donors and added high-resolution HLA genotyping to study TCR occurrence patterns. About five DR-DQ haplotypes were handled as single units for association and clustering because linkage in the cohort was strong. In addition to the first cohort of around 670 subjects, a separate validation cohort of 130 or so different subjects was used. The study aimed to test whether signatures of past pathogen exposure could be identified by cataloging public T cell receptors. Roughly 300 gigabases of sequencing data and 75 million to 85 million unique TCR sequences made up an early release that covered over 550 HLA-typed donors. HLA typing included class I and class II loci at four-digit resolution. The genetic ancestry cluster associated with self-reported Caucasian donors included about 84% of the approximately 400 genotyped donors. The study profiled the T cell repertoires of 666 subjects by immunosequencing and related them to cytomegalovirus serostatus. To predict cytomegalovirus infection status, the study brought together high-throughput TCR immunosequencing, statistical association of individual TCRs with disease status, and machine learning. Genome-wide SNP genotypes for about 55% of the 666 donors were used in a later genetic analysis, which treated that subset as a discovery cohort. All discovery cohort repertoires had been generated using a single sequencing platform. On average, around 240,000 unique TCR beta nucleotide sequences were sequenced per donor among 398 genotyped donors of the cohort, with roughly 18% of those sequences being non-productive.

Results the study describes overall, beyond this receptor: Most TCR sequences were seen in very few donors, while some public TCRs were found in many individuals. A cluster of highly shared sequence variants was judged likely to represent a technical artifact of the sequencing pipeline. Because counts were too low, 15 to 20 rarely observed V segments, including chromosome 9 orphons, were excluded from the earlier analysis of around 590 of the donors. When HLA alleles, especially DR and DQ, strongly co-occurred, TCR associations were difficult to assign to individual alleles. A later analysis found that most CMV-associated TCR beta chains appeared HLA-restricted, with HLA associations seemingly driven largely by CMV exposure. A further reported finding was that TCR beta sequences accurately predicted the HLA-A and HLA-B alleles for most subjects in the first cohort. Because HLA typing was missing for some donors at each locus, association tests included only the typed subset. Broadly in line with IMGT annotations, most TCR beta V segments showed up in productive rearrangements about 90% or about 30% of the time in an earlier analysis of some 590 of the donors. Only TCR beta chains were sequenced in this cohort, and the absence of alpha or paired-chain data limited detectable features. The study listed approximately 150 TCR beta chains as associated with cytomegalovirus. Because the 87-base-pair reads could not distinguish some IMGT-functional V segments, including TRBV6-2 and TRBV6-3, those segments were excluded. According to a later genetic analysis, donors in an Asian-associated ancestry cluster had fewer N-insertions in productive TCRs than the approximately 690-donor mean. A later analysis found that TCR association rates varied across HLA loci, with DRB1 alleles showing the most associated TCRs and HLA-C alleles the fewest. Several of the top co-occurrence clusters appeared to be linked to parvovirus B19, influenza, CMV and Epstein-Barr virus, according to a later analysis. According to the authors, the approach could potentially be generalized to other disease states and immunological phenotypes. In a later analysis, around 17,000 TCR beta sequences were associated with specific HLA alleles at a false discovery rate of 0.05. CMV serostatus was the only immune exposure information available for the cohort. Correlated functional status among segregating V segments might be attributable to linkage disequilibrium, but an unknown experimental factor could not be ruled out. In a later analysis, HLA-associated TCR beta chains were found to be more clonally expanded and to have lower generation probabilities than equally common non-associated chains. Cytomegalovirus status was reported to be diagnosed by the classifier with high specificity and sensitivity in both the original and validation cohorts. A few of the identified cytomegalovirus-associated TCR beta chains were confirmed in vitro to be specific for cytomegalovirus antigens. Sequencing depth was assumed to be roughly uniform across donors in the presence/absence analyses, though that assumption may not hold. In a later genetic analysis, a missense DCLRE1C variant was associated with V-gene and J-gene trimming of TCR beta chains, and the association was replicated in an independent cohort.

The cohort consisted of 600 to 750 healthy bone marrow donors. At the time of sampling, every cohort member was nominally healthy, though immune exposures that went unrecorded were likely present. The donor tested CMV seronegative, placing the donor among the 350 to 400 seronegative members of the cohort. Each donor provided a peripheral blood sample, and peripheral blood mononuclear cells were used for TCR beta sequencing. The Qiagen DNeasy Blood Extraction Kit was used to extract genomic DNA from the blood cell samples. Here V drops 2 bases and J drops 7 bases, and the junction holds 5 bases not matched to any gene. Spanning cysteine to phenylalanine, the CDR3 consists of 14 amino acids. Just CDR3 DNA is preserved here, 42 bases in frame from base 1. According to the germline V gene, CDR1 reads MDHEN and CDR2 reads SYDVKM.

Sequenced material: PBMCs. The chain uses TRBV28 and TRBJ1-2; 9 nucleotides in the junction match TRBD1. The source of this sequence is a woman aged 45-65 years in good health and CMV-seronegative. The nucleotide sequence reads TGTGCCAGCAGTTTAGACAGGGGGGTACGTGGCTACACCTTC. It translates as CASSLDRGVRGYTF.